This T cell receptor beta chain was recorded in a study of T cell responses to AZD1222 COVID-19 vaccine. Findings and caveats of the study: The reported proportion of spike-specific TCRs targeting unmutated variant regions was nearly half. Spike-specific TCRs gained breadth and depth after people received two AZD1222 doses. Donors were largely white British and mainly female; clonal diversity was possibly underestimated. Distributed over spike, vaccine-associated CD4 TCRs predominated at 160-218 and 743-854.

The V gene end was trimmed by 3 bases and the J gene end by 8 bases; junction bases not matched to a gene: 12. Germline CDR1 reads SGHRS; CDR2 reads YFSETQ. The CDR3 runs 16 residues. This clone was detected a few times. What it binds is not known. Only in-frame clones appear in the TCRdb table, and some are missing; sequencing was by immunoSEQ multiplex PCR. Here the sample spans roughly 78,000 clones, about 84% being singletons. Sequencing was performed on peripheral blood, taken on day 0 of AZD1222 vaccination. This sequence originates from an adult in good health. The chain employs TRBV5-1 and TRBJ2-1, with 9 positions matching TRBD2. The CDR3 reads CASSSGASGIGDEQFF. DNA for the CDR3: TGCGCCAGCAGCTCTGGAGCTAGCGGGATCGGCGATGAGCAGTTCTTC.